These 10 T cell receptor beta chains were all obtained from the same sample, sequenced in a study of cytomegalovirus exposure and HLA in healthy donors. Researchers ran the PCR with 60 Vbeta and 13 Jbeta primers. The table came from immunoSEQ multiplex PCR; TCRdb's copy has only in-frame clones and leaves some out. The data hold roughly 200,000 clones, with around 85% observed a single time. Sequencing was done on a sample of PBMCs. The receptors originated from a woman between 45 and 65 years old in good health and CMV-seronegative.

This clone was observed a few times. This chain connects TRBV10-3 to TRBJ2-3, with TRBD2 identical over 7 bases. CDR1 is ENHRY, CDR2 SYGVKD, per germline. The CDR3 covers 13 residues. After removal of 2 bases from V and 6 bases from J, the junction contained 2 bases not matched to a gene. The CDR3 DNA reads as TGTGCCATCAGTGAGCGGGGGGAGGATACGCAGTATTTT. It codes for CAISERGEDTQYF.

The chain combines TRBV11-2 with TRBJ2-1; D may be TRBD2 (5 bases). Trimming stripped 3 bases from V and 7 bases from J, with 13 bases between. This CDR3 has 14 residues. Germline values: CDR1 SGHAT, CDR2 FQNNGV. The CDR3 sequence: CASSLDGRSNEQFF. As DNA, the CDR3 is TGTGCCAGCAGCTTGGATGGGAGATCAAATGAGCAGTTCTTC.

The CDR3 nucleotides read TGTGCCAGCAGCCCCCTTAGGATTGGACTAGCGGGAGGGGACGAGCAGTTCTTC. Encoded protein: CASSPLRIGLAGGDEQFF. The chain uses TRBV11-2 and TRBJ2-1, with 15 bases matching TRBD2. The CDR3 covers 18 residues. In germline, CDR1 is SGHAT, CDR2 FQNNGV. V was clipped by 5 bases and J by 10 bases; unmatched bases: 15.

The chain has TRBV30 and TRBJ2-4; 10 nucleotides line up with TRBD1. The CDR3 has 13 amino acids. Per germline, CDR1 GTSNPN and CDR2 SVGIG (reference sequence). V shed 6 bases, J shed 7 bases, and the junction held 6 bases outside the gene matches. The CDR3 is CACTGTGANIQYF. CDR3 nucleotides: TGTGCCTGCACCGGGACAGGGGCCAACATTCAGTACTTC.

The chain joins TRBV5-5 to TRBJ2-7; the match to TRBD2 covers 7 bases. V dropped 4 bases and J dropped 7; count of bases not matched to a gene: 11. The CDR3 sequence is 14 residues long. Germline CDR1 and CDR2: SGHKS and YYEKEE (reference sequence). CDR3 DNA sequence: TGTGCCAGCAGCCCAGGGAGGGGTGACGAGGAGCAGTACTTC. It translates to CASSPGRGDEEQYF.

The chain links TRBV5-1 to TRBJ2-1; perhaps TRBD2 as D (7 bases). This CDR3 is 16 amino acids long. Germline V gives CDR1 SGHRS, CDR2 YFSETQ. V gave up 4 bases and J gave up 2 bases, with 16 bases separating them. Written as DNA, the CDR3 is TGCGCCAGCAGCGGGGGGGCCACTAGTCCCTACAATGAGCAGTTCTTC. It specifies CASSGGATSPYNEQFF.

This clone was seen a handful of times. The junction and the germline gene differ at one end; a read error may be behind it. The gene calls are TRBV7-9 and TRBJ2-7; tentatively, D is TRBD1 (5 bases). This CDR3 spans 13 amino acids. Germline V gene sequence: CDR1 SEHNR, CDR2 FQNEAQ (reference sequence). CDR3 nucleotides: TGTTCCAGCAGCGTTACAGGTATCGGCGAGCAGTACTTC. Its translation is CSSSVTGIGEQYF.

The V call is TRBV18, the J call TRBJ2-2; a possible D gene is TRBD1 (5 bases). The ends were cut back, 1 base at V and 5 bases at J, with 11 bases in the middle. Germline loops: CDR1 KGHSH, CDR2 LQKENI. This CDR3 spans 15 amino acids. CDR3 sequence (DNA): TGTGCCAGCTCACCACAAGGGGATAAAACCGGGGAGCTGTTTTTT. Protein product: CASSPQGDKTGELFF.

The chain joins TRBV6-1 to TRBJ2-7, with 7 bases fitting TRBD1. This CDR3 comprises 15 residues. The J segment lost 4 bases and the V segment lost 0 bases, leaving 6 bases of the junction unmatched. Per the germline V gene, CDR1 is MNHNS and CDR2 is SASEGT. The CDR3 is CASSEATGPQYEQYF. Here the CDR3 DNA reads TGTGCCAGCAGTGAAGCGACAGGGCCCCAATACGAGCAGTACTTC.

The chain uses TRBV4-3 and TRBJ2-3; D is perhaps TRBD2 (6 bases). Germline V gene sequence: CDR1 LGHNA, CDR2 YSLEER. The CDR3 contains 16 residues. Trimming pared 0 bases from V and 3 bases from J, leaving 13 bases between. CDR3 sequence (DNA): TGCGCCAGCAGCCAAGATGCGCTGCGGGGAACAGATACGCAGTATTTT. As protein: CASSQDALRGTDTQYF.